This T cell receptor beta chain appears in the sequencing data of a study of CD8+ T cells in alopecia areata. Study as a whole: Patients received oral tofacitinib, 5 to 10 mg twice daily, for moderate-to-severe alopecia areata. Study-wide results and caveats: Clarity of TCR sharing across patients fell short of that in mice, possibly HLA-related. Scalp clonality, along with expanded CD8+ clones among the top 100, was significantly decreased by tofacitinib.

A word on this clone: What it binds is unknown.

Treatment here: oral pan-JAK inhibitor, 5-10 mg twice daily. It was from alopecia areata patients that lesional scalp punch biopsies and peripheral blood were collected. The CDR3 is 14 amino acids. Germline V gives CDR1 MNHEY, CDR2 SMNVEV (reference sequence). V dropped 7 bases and J dropped 2; count of bases not matched to a gene: 6. Reverse transcribed after extraction, RNA yielded cDNA as the sequencing template. Profiled with immunoSEQ multiplex PCR; TCRdb holds only in-frame clones, not every one. The sample lists roughly 200,000 clones, about 60% occurring once. The rearrangement uses TRBV27 and TRBJ2-7; 9 bases are a match to TRBD2. The sequence came from a human donor with alopecia areata. The input for sequencing was CD8+ T cells sorted from blood, taken at week 24, from a patient treated with tofacitinib. The chain's CDR3 is CASTLTSGTYEQYF. CDR3 nucleotides: TGTGCCAGCACGCTGACTAGCGGAACCTACGAGCAGTACTTC.